The T cell receptor beta chain described here comes from a study of blood T cell repertoires in COVID-19. About the research overall: Donors in the United States, Italy and Spain gave samples during acute or convalescent COVID-19. T cells, B-cell-depleted T cells, or PBMCs provided the cDNA or gDNA that served as material.

Original analysis: Quantification of nucleated cells was approximated via reference gene primer amplification. Libraries were prepared by immunoSEQ multiplex PCR; TCRdb keeps only in-frame clonotypes and omits some of them. The V and J calls and clone size come from that table; D and trimming were worked out from the DNA. The table includes about 61,000 clones, 60% to 80% detected once. This clone was seen many times. The clonotype comes from a man older than 75 with active or convalescent COVID-19. Sequencing input: peripheral blood.

CDR3 DNA: TGTGCCAGCAGCCAAGTCGGTAGCGGGCCGAACACCGGGGAGCTGTTTTTT. Its protein is CASSQVGSGPNTGELFF. The chain uses TRBV3-1 (or the pseudogene TRBV3-2) and TRBJ2-2; TRBD2 agrees at 7 bases. With V trimmed by 1 base and J by 0 bases, 5 bases remained unmatched. CDR3 size: 17 residues. Germline values: CDR1 LGHDT, CDR2 YNNKEL (reference sequence).